This passage covers 25 T cell receptor beta chains from one sample sequenced in a study of CD8+ T cells in alopecia areata. RNA was isolated and reverse transcribed to cDNA, the sequencing template. Clones were read by immunoSEQ multiplex PCR, and TCRdb kept only the in-frame ones, dropping some. The sample lists about 110,000 clones; under 60% were seen once. The material sequenced was NKG2D-low CD8+ T cells sorted from blood. The receptors were sampled from a human donor with alopecia areata.

The chain combines TRBV29-1 with TRBJ2-2; D is perhaps TRBD2 (6 bases). From germline, CDR1 is SQVTM and CDR2 ANQGSEA. Trimming pared 2 bases from V and 6 bases from J, leaving 13 bases between. There are 14 residues in the CDR3. The CDR3 DNA reads TGCAGCGTTGAATCAGCTAGCGAGGCCGGGGAGCTGTTTTTT. It yields the protein CSVESASEAGELFF.

The genes are TRBV2 and TRBJ2-3; D remains ambiguous. Germline CDR1 SNHLY, CDR2 FYNNEI. This CDR3 has 13 residues. Between the trimmed V and J ends, which lost 1 base and 2 bases, there was a span of 4 bases. In nucleotides, the CDR3 is TGTGCCAGCAGTGAAGGAATCACAGATACGCAGTATTTT. Translating it yields CASSEGITDTQYF.

This sequence joins TRBV6-5 and TRBJ2-1; TRBD1 matches at 8 bases. The V segment lost 2 bases and the J segment 8 bases; nucleotides outside the gene matches: 11. The germline V gene encodes CDR1 MNHEY and CDR2 SVGAGI. The CDR3 sequence is 16 residues long. CDR3 in DNA: TGTGCCAGCAGTTACGAAACAGGGGGTCTCGGGGATGAGCAGTTCTTC. Encoded protein: CASSYETGGLGDEQFF.

This chain joins TRBV6-6 and TRBJ2-5, with D unclear. V was shortened by 10 bases and J by 3 bases, with 6 bases between the two germline ends. Germline V gene lookup returns CDR1 MNHNY and CDR2 SVGAGI (reference sequence). The CDR3 extends over 10 amino acids. CDR3: CATLEETQYF. The CDR3 DNA is TGTGCCACCCTCGAAGAGACCCAGTACTTC.

The chain combines TRBV9 with TRBJ2-1; 8 nucleotides agree with TRBD2. The CDR3 loop spans 15 amino acids. V lost 5 bases, J lost 7 bases, and 11 bases stayed unmatched. The germline gives CDR1 SGDLS, CDR2 YYNGEE. CDR3 protein: CASSTPGLVGNEQFF. CDR3 nucleotides: TGTGCCAGCAGTACGCCGGGACTAGTTGGGAATGAGCAGTTCTTC.

The chain employs TRBV4-1 and TRBJ1-1; possible D gene TRBD1, 6 bases. The CDR3 has 16 residues. The germline V gene has CDR1 MGHRA and CDR2 YSYEKL. V shed 0 bases and J shed 1 base, with 12 bases lying between them. This CDR3 reads CASSQDYYRANTEAFF. CDR3 DNA: TGCGCCAGCAGCCAAGATTACTACAGGGCGAACACTGAAGCTTTCTTT.

This chain links TRBV28 with TRBJ2-5; D unresolved. The CDR3 has 13 amino acids. Trimming stripped 5 bases from V and 5 bases from J, with 12 bases between. Germline CDR1 reads MDHEN; CDR2 reads SYDVKM. In DNA form, the CDR3 reads TGTGCCAGCAGTACAGTAGCTTGGGAGACCCAGTACTTC. It specifies CASSTVAWETQYF.

The V and J genes are TRBV7-6 and TRBJ1-2; no firm D call. V gave up 3 bases and J gave up 8 bases, with 13 bases separating them. The CDR3 is 13 residues long. CDR1 SGHVS and CDR2 FNYEAQ come from the germline V gene. CDR3 sequence reads: CASSFNSVHGYTF. CDR3 DNA sequence: TGTGCCAGCAGCTTCAACAGTGTGCACGGCTACACCTTC.

The chain carries TRBV5-1 and TRBJ2-7; D is uncertain. There are 11 residues in the CDR3. Germline assignment: CDR1 SGHRS and CDR2 YFSETQ. V was cut by 3 bases and J by 6 bases, with 7 bases left in between. The CDR3 here is CASSSNFEQYF. CDR3 nucleotides: TGCGCCAGCAGCTCCAATTTCGAGCAGTACTTC.

The rearrangement links TRBV2 to TRBJ2-4; a weak D match, TRBD1 (6 bases). Trimming stripped 8 bases from V and 14 bases from J, with 16 bases between. The CDR3 sequence is 11 residues long. From germline, CDR1 is SNHLY and CDR2 FYNNEI. This chain's CDR3 is CASVFDRSEYF. CDR3 coding DNA: TGTGCCAGCGTTTTTGACAGGTCGGAGTACTTC.

The chain links TRBV29-1 to TRBJ2-1; 14 positions match TRBD2. From germline, CDR1 is SQVTM and CDR2 ANQGSEA. V lost 7 bases, J lost 0 bases, and 8 bases stayed unmatched. The length of the CDR3 is 17 residues. CDR3 bases: TGCAGCGCCGCGGGACTAGCGGGAGTTCGCTCCTACAATGAGCAGTTCTTC. Residues: CSAAGLAGVRSYNEQFF.

The V gene is TRBV28, the J gene TRBJ2-3; 9 bases are a match to TRBD2. Unmatched junction bases numbered 3, after V lost 5 bases and J lost 3 bases. The V gene's germline CDR1 is MDHEN and CDR2 SYDVKM. The CDR3 runs 14 residues. CDR3: CASSPLAGTDTQYF. CDR3 in DNA: TGTGCCAGCAGTCCGCTAGCGGGAACAGATACGCAGTATTTT.

The rearrangement uses TRBV27 and TRBJ1-2; D remains ambiguous. This CDR3 has 14 residues. Germline loops: CDR1 MNHEY, CDR2 SMNVEV (reference sequence). V dropped 5 bases and J dropped 6 bases, with 16 bases sitting between them. In nucleotides, the CDR3 is TGTGCCAGCAGTCCCGATGACAATATCCATGGCTACACCTTC. Translation: CASSPDDNIHGYTF.

The chain has TRBV29-1 and TRBJ2-7; possibly TRBD2 for D (6 bases). Per germline, CDR1 SQVTM and CDR2 ANQGSEA. Deletions cut 6 bases from V and 0 bases from J, with 12 bases between. The CDR3 loop spans 13 amino acids. DNA for the CDR3: TGCAGCGTGGAGGCGGGGAGCTCCTACGAGCAGTACTTC. Protein: CSVEAGSSYEQYF.

The sample holds a few counts of this clone. In DNA form, the CDR3 reads TGTGCCAGCAGCCTACTTGGGGACTTGCGAGGGGCCAACGTCCTGACTTTC. It translates to CASSLLGDLRGANVLTF. The chain is built from TRBV7-8 and TRBJ2-6; TRBD2 is a possible D gene (6 bases). This CDR3 contains 17 residues. Germline V gene lookup returns CDR1 SGHVS and CDR2 FQNEAQ. V was pared by 5 bases and J by 4 bases, with 18 bases between.

The chain uses TRBV2 and TRBJ2-1; D unresolved. This CDR3 is 12 amino acids long. Germline V lookup: CDR1 SNHLY, CDR2 FYNNEI. V was pared by 11 bases and J by 7 bases, with 15 bases between. The CDR3 DNA reads TGTGCCGACACCTCCGTAGGAAATGAGCAGTTCTTC. Its protein product is CADTSVGNEQFF.

The table lists this clone with a few counts. The chain employs TRBV29-1 and TRBJ2-7; D could derive from TRBD1 or TRBD2 (5 bases each). CDR1 is SQVTM and CDR2 is ANQGSEA in the germline V gene. V was cut by 7 bases and J by 0 bases, with 13 bases left in between. The CDR3 contains 13 residues. The CDR3 region is CSAGAGSSYEQYF. The CDR3 DNA follows: TGCAGCGCCGGGGCGGGCAGCTCCTACGAGCAGTACTTC.

The V gene is TRBV7-8, the J gene TRBJ1-2; D is ambiguous. CDR1 is SGHVS, CDR2 FQNEAQ, per germline. Trimming left V 1 base short and J 3 bases short, with 9 bases between. There are 14 residues in the CDR3. DNA of the CDR3: TGTGCCAGCAGCTTAGTTCACAGAGACTATGGCTACACCTTC. Its translation is CASSLVHRDYGYTF.

This chain connects TRBV13 to TRBJ2-1; 12 nucleotides match TRBD2. V gave up 4 bases and J gave up 7 bases; unmatched junction bases: 8. The CDR3 consists of 16 residues. The germline V gene has CDR1 PRHDT and CDR2 FYEKMQ (reference sequence). The CDR3 region has the DNA TGTGCCAGCAGCTGGAGACTAGCGGGAGTTATGAATGAGCAGTTCTTC. Protein sequence: CASSWRLAGVMNEQFF.

This clone showed up just once. This chain links TRBV2 with TRBJ2-1; TRBD2 matches 11 bases. The length of the CDR3 is 17 residues. Germline lookup yields CDR1 SNHLY and CDR2 FYNNEI. CDR3 bases: TGTGCAGGGGGGGAACTAGCGGGAGTAGTTCCCTACAATGAGCAGTTCTTC. It is translated as CAGGELAGVVPYNEQFF.

This clone was observed a handful of times. The chain employs TRBV5-1 and TRBJ2-3; tentative D call: TRBD2 (5 bases). V lost 4 bases, J lost 3 bases, and 15 bases lay in between. Germline assignment: CDR1 SGHRS and CDR2 YFSETQ. The length of the CDR3 is 15 residues. The CDR3 spells CASSPREGRTDTQYF. For the CDR3, the DNA is TGCGCCAGCAGCCCACGGGAAGGGCGGACAGATACGCAGTATTTT.

CDR3 sequence (DNA): TGTGCCAGCAGCCCTATTAGCAATGAGCAGTTCTTC. Amino acid sequence: CASSPISNEQFF. This rearrangement joins TRBV11-2 to TRBJ2-1; no reliable D call. Germline V gene lookup returns CDR1 SGHAT and CDR2 FQNNGV. The CDR3 length is 12 residues. The V end was cut by 5 bases, the J end by 6 bases, with 8 bases between.

This clone was counted only a few times. V usage is TRBV6-4 and J usage is TRBJ2-1; 10 bases are a match to TRBD2. The germline V gene encodes CDR1 MRHNA and CDR2 SNTAGT. This CDR3 region has 17 residues. V shed 6 bases and J 6 bases; nucleotides not matched to a gene: 14. CDR3 region: CASSPTILAGPGNEQFF. DNA of the CDR3: TGTGCCAGCAGCCCTACCATACTAGCGGGGCCCGGCAATGAGCAGTTCTTC.

This clone was counted between two and nine times. The V call is TRBV29-1, the J call TRBJ2-1, with 8 bases that match TRBD1. The germline V gene encodes CDR1 SQVTM and CDR2 ANQGSEA. Germline trimming cut 4 bases from V and 8 bases from J; bases unmatched to any gene: 10. The CDR3 runs to 14 residues. CDR3 in DNA: TGCAGCGTTGTTACGGGGACAGGTCCCGATGAGCAGTTCTTC. This sequence encodes CSVVTGTGPDEQFF.

This clone came up a few times. The J gene is TRBJ2-7, the V gene TRBV5-1; 7 nucleotides align to TRBD1. V lost 3 bases to trimming and J lost 2 bases; unmatched junction nucleotides: 8. This CDR3 contains 15 residues. Germline loops: CDR1 SGHRS, CDR2 YFSETQ. The CDR3 is CASSWDRDRTYEQYF. The CDR3 DNA is TGCGCCAGCAGCTGGGACAGAGACAGAACCTACGAGCAGTACTTC.